The 21 T cell receptor beta chains presented below share a single source sample, sequenced in a study of CD8+ T cells in alopecia areata. In each case, RNA was isolated and then reverse transcribed into cDNA as the sequencing template. The protocol was immunoSEQ multiplex PCR, while the TCRdb copy is restricted to in-frame clones and leaves out a portion. The table includes under 130,000 clones, 85% to 90% detected once. Noted treatment: oral pan-JAK inhibitor, 5-10 mg twice daily. Here the sequenced sample was CD8+ T cells sorted from blood, taken between weeks 30 and 35, from a patient treated with tofacitinib. These receptors were obtained from a human donor with alopecia areata.

The chain has TRBV7-6 and TRBJ2-2, with D perhaps TRBD2 (5 bases). This CDR3 is 15 amino acids long. From germline, CDR1 is SGHVS and CDR2 FNYEAQ. V gave up 4 bases and J gave up 2 bases, with 11 bases separating them. The CDR3 DNA follows: TGTGCCAGCAGCTCAGAACTAGACAACACCGGGGAGCTGTTTTTT. This encodes CASSSELDNTGELFF.

The chain recombines TRBV27 with TRBJ2-7; tentatively, D is TRBD2 (5 bases). Germline V gene sequence: CDR1 MNHEY, CDR2 SMNVEV (reference sequence). The germline V and J ends were trimmed by 0 bases and 3 bases, with 12 bases remaining between them. There are 15 residues in the CDR3. The CDR3 DNA follows: TGTGCCAGCAGTTTATCAAGCGGCAGCCTCTACGAGCAGTACTTC. This translates into CASSLSSGSLYEQYF.

J is TRBJ1-4 and V is TRBV5-6; possibly TRBD1 for D (5 bases). Germline V gene lookup returns CDR1 SGHDT and CDR2 YYEEEE. This CDR3 has 14 residues. Between the trimmed V and J ends, which lost 4 bases and 5 bases, there was a span of 12 bases. The CDR3 nucleotides read TGTGCCAGCAGCGCCGGGACTCACAATGAAAAACTGTTTTTT. This codes for CASSAGTHNEKLFF.

The chain combines TRBV29-1 with TRBJ2-3, with D unclear. Germline loops: CDR1 SQVTM, CDR2 ANQGSEA. CDR3 size: 13 residues. V was cut by 1 base and J by 2 bases, with 7 bases left in between. Written as DNA, the CDR3 is TGCAGCGTTGAAGGCCAGAACACAGATACGCAGTATTTT. Translation: CSVEGQNTDTQYF.

The chain recombines TRBV6-1 with TRBJ2-5; D gene ambiguous. V was cut by 7 bases and J by 1 base, with 7 bases left in between. The CDR3 totals 12 residues. Per germline, CDR1 MNHNS and CDR2 SASEGT. Here the CDR3 DNA reads TGTGCCAGCATTCTGTCCCAAGAGACCCAGTACTTC. Encoded protein: CASILSQETQYF.

This clone was observed once. The V gene is TRBV7-2, the J gene TRBJ2-1; D remains unclear. Trimming shortened V by 1 base and J by 7 bases, and 11 bases separated the two germline ends. The CDR3 contains 14 residues. CDR1 and CDR2 (germline): SGHTA, FQGNSA. The chain's CDR3 is CASSLEIDSNEQFF. CDR3 DNA sequence: TGTGCCAGCAGCTTAGAGATCGACTCTAATGAGCAGTTCTTC.

The V gene is TRBV7-6, the J gene TRBJ2-2, with TRBD1 identical over 12 bases. Germline CDR1 SGHVS, CDR2 FNYEAQ. V was clipped by 4 bases and J by 3 bases; unmatched bases: 3. The CDR3 is 16 residues long. The CDR3 is CASSSGTGGDTGELFF. Written as DNA, the CDR3 is TGTGCCAGCAGCTCCGGGACAGGGGGCGACACCGGGGAGCTGTTTTTT.

The CDR3 DNA sequence: TGTGCCAGCAGCTCGAACCGGGACCCTCAGGCCCGGGAGCTGTTTTTT. Translation: CASSSNRDPQARELFF. V gene TRBV7-9 combines with J gene TRBJ2-2; TRBD1 or TRBD2 may be the D gene (5 bases each). Germline-derived CDR1 and CDR2 are SEHNR and FQNEAQ (reference sequence). The CDR3 covers 16 residues. Trimming cost V 4 bases and J 9 bases, with 21 bases left between them.

The chain has TRBV25-1 and TRBJ2-1; possibly TRBD2 for D (5 bases). The V and J ends lost 5 bases and 7 bases respectively, with 12 bases between them. The germline V gene has CDR1 MGHDK and CDR2 SYGVNS. The CDR3 has 13 residues. The CDR3 is CASSRGSRNEQFF. CDR3 DNA sequence: TGTGCCAGCAGTCGTGGGAGCAGGAATGAGCAGTTCTTC. The full variable domain, completed using reference TRBV25-1 and TRBJ2-1, is EADIYQTPRYLVIGTGKKITLECSQTMGHDKMYWYQQDPGMELHLIHYSYGVNSTEKGDLSSESTVSRIRTEHFPLTLESARPSHTSQYLCASSRGSRNEQFFGPGTRLTVL.

V usage is TRBV19 and J usage is TRBJ2-2; maybe TRBD2 (6 bases). The CDR3 has 14 amino acids. Germline V CDR1 and CDR2: LNHDA, SQIVND (reference sequence). The germline V and J ends were trimmed by 0 bases and 6 bases, with 8 bases remaining between them. Here the CDR3 DNA reads TGTGCCAGTAGTATAGAGGGACTTTCCGGGGAGCTGTTTTTT. Translating it yields CASSIEGLSGELFF.

The chain joins TRBV29-1 to TRBJ1-2; 8 bases agree with TRBD1. Unmatched junction bases numbered 11, after V lost 6 bases and J lost 8 bases. CDR1 and CDR2 from the germline V gene are SQVTM and ANQGSEA. This CDR3 contains 13 residues. CDR3 sequence: CSVHRTGKFGYTF. CDR3 DNA sequence: TGCAGCGTCCATAGGACAGGGAAGTTCGGCTACACCTTC.

V and J are TRBV7-9 and TRBJ1-1; 9 nucleotides align to TRBD1. This CDR3 comprises 15 residues. The germline CDR1 and CDR2 sequences are SEHNR and FQNEAQ (reference sequence). The junction had 4 bases not matched to a gene; V was cut back by 0 bases and J by 5 bases. The CDR3 nucleotides read TGTGCCAGCAGCTTAGCACAGGGGGCGCGGACTGAAGCTTTCTTT. Translating gives CASSLAQGARTEAFF. Full variable domain (outside the CDR3, taken from reference TRBV7-9 and TRBJ1-1): DTGVSQNPRHKITKRGQNVTFRCDPISEHNRLYWYRQTLGQGPEFLTYFQNEAQLEKSRLLSDRFSAERPKGSFSTLEIQRTEQGDSAMYLCASSLAQGARTEAFFGQGTRLTVV.

This chain links TRBV6-4 with TRBJ2-2, with TRBD1 identical over 7 bases. The CDR3 runs 13 residues. The germline CDR1 and CDR2 sequences are MRHNA and SNTAGT. Trimming removed 2 bases from V and 7 bases from J; junction bases left unmatched: 1. The CDR3 region is CASSDRDSGELFF. CDR3 nucleotides: TGTGCCAGCAGTGACCGGGACAGCGGGGAGCTGTTTTTT.

V and J are TRBV19 and TRBJ2-3; D may be TRBD1 (5 bases). Germline-derived CDR1 and CDR2 are LNHDA and SQIVND (reference sequence). V shed 3 bases and J shed 2 bases, with 12 bases lying between them. This CDR3 is built from 15 residues. The CDR3 DNA sequence: TGTGCCAGTAGTATTGCAGGGCGCTACACAGATACGCAGTATTTT. It is translated as CASSIAGRYTDTQYF.

This clone has a single count. The V and J genes are TRBV2 and TRBJ1-1; D is unclear. V dropped 7 bases and J dropped 7 bases, with 7 bases sitting between them. This CDR3 region has 10 residues. CDR1 and CDR2 (germline): SNHLY, FYNNEI. CDR3 residues: CASNGFEAFF. The CDR3 nucleotides are TGTGCCAGCAACGGATTTGAAGCTTTCTTT. Variable domain in full (rest from reference TRBV2 and TRBJ1-1): EPEVTQTPSHQVTQMGQEVILRCVPISNHLYFYWYRQILGQKVEFLVSFYNNEISEKSEIFDDQFSVERPDGSNFTLKIRSTKLEDSAMYFCASNGFEAFFGQGTRLTVV.

This clone turned up a few times. The CDR3 protein is CSVETSGEFYEQYF. The CDR3 DNA reads as TGCAGCGTTGAGACTAGCGGGGAGTTCTACGAGCAGTACTTC. This chain uses TRBV29-1 with TRBJ2-7, with 11 bases identical to TRBD2. With 3 bases clipped from V and 3 bases from J, the junction kept 4 bases outside the gene matches. The CDR3 has 14 amino acids. Germline values: CDR1 SQVTM, CDR2 ANQGSEA.

The V gene is TRBV27, the J gene TRBJ2-1; 7 positions match TRBD1. J lost 4 bases, V lost 5 bases, and 8 bases had no gene match. In germline, CDR1 is MNHEY, CDR2 SMNVEV (reference sequence). The CDR3 runs to 15 residues. The CDR3, as DNA: TGTGCCAGCAGTCAACCGGGACAGACTTACAATGAGCAGTTCTTC. This codes for CASSQPGQTYNEQFF.

V and J are TRBV5-4 and TRBJ2-5; 7 bases align to TRBD1. This CDR3 is 15 amino acids long. The germline CDR1 and CDR2 sequences are SGHNT and YYREEE (reference sequence). V was pared by 0 bases and J by 5 bases, with 7 bases of the junction left unmatched. The chain's CDR3 is CASSLALEGAETQYF. In nucleotides, the CDR3 is TGTGCCAGCAGCTTGGCATTAGAGGGGGCTGAGACCCAGTACTTC.

This clone occurred once. The rearrangement uses TRBV7-8 and TRBJ1-1; D may be TRBD1 (5 bases). The CDR3 is 13 residues long. Germline assignment: CDR1 SGHVS and CDR2 FQNEAQ. V gave up 4 bases and J gave up 11 bases, with 17 bases separating them. CDR3 sequence reads: CASSSEAGTSAFF. CDR3 nucleotides: TGTGCCAGCAGCTCCGAAGCCGGGACCTCGGCTTTCTTT.

The J gene is TRBJ1-1, the V gene TRBV27, with a weak D call TRBD1 (5 bases). The CDR3 is 13 residues long. CDR1 is MNHEY and CDR2 is SMNVEV in the germline V gene (reference sequence). Trimming cost V 4 bases and J 7 bases, with 13 bases left between them. CDR3 in DNA: TGTGCCAGCAGTTCCGGGGCCCTAGGTGAAGCTTTCTTT. It yields the protein CASSSGALGEAFF.

The V and J genes are TRBV27 and TRBJ1-2; D call uncertain. Germline V lookup: CDR1 MNHEY, CDR2 SMNVEV (reference sequence). The CDR3 contains 16 residues. The germline V and J ends were trimmed by 3 bases and 4 bases, with 18 bases remaining between them. The CDR3 coding sequence is TGTGCCAGCAGTTTTATAGGCGGGGTATCAGGCTATGGCTACACCTTC. It yields the protein CASSFIGGVSGYGYTF.